The 29 T cell receptor beta chains in this list originate from one sample, sequenced in a study of shared clonotypes between healthy human individuals. The table came from immunoSEQ multiplex PCR; TCRdb's copy has only in-frame clones and leaves some out. The sample contains fewer than 2.5 million clones, roughly 93% of which appear only once. The sequenced material came from naive CD4+ T cells from PBMCs. Subset denoted: CD45RA+ positively selected. Source of these receptors: a man aged 18 to 30 in good health. Some clones in this sample may be carry-over from other donors' samples.

The chain uses TRBV2 and TRBJ1-5; no reliable D call. V was pared by 2 bases and J by 2 bases, with 13 bases between. From germline, CDR1 is SNHLY and CDR2 FYNNEI. CDR3 length: 16 residues. This CDR3 is CASSESRGVGNQPQHF. CDR3 nucleotides: TGTGCCAGCAGTGAAAGTCGGGGAGTCGGCAATCAGCCCCAGCATTTT.

J is TRBJ2-2 and V is TRBV5-1, with D hard to call. The V end lost 4 bases, the J end lost 7 bases, and 11 bases lay between the germline ends. Germline V gene sequence: CDR1 SGHRS, CDR2 YFSETQ. The CDR3 runs 13 residues. The CDR3 DNA follows: TGCGCCAGCAGCCTACCGGACGGCGGGGAGCTGTTTTTT. It translates to CASSLPDGGELFF.

Here the CDR3 DNA reads TGTGCCAGCAGAGGGGGCGCGGCAGCTTTCTTT. It specifies CASRGGAAAFF. The V gene is TRBV25-1, the J gene TRBJ1-1; TRBD1 matches 7 bases. The trim removed 6 bases at V and 10 bases at J, leaving 5 bases unmatched. The length of the CDR3 is 11 residues. From germline, CDR1 is MGHDK and CDR2 SYGVNS.

This sequence joins TRBV6-5 and TRBJ2-7; TRBD2 matches at 7 bases. The V segment lost 8 bases and the J segment 0 bases; nucleotides outside the gene matches: 10. The CDR3 covers 15 residues. Germline CDR1 is MNHEY and CDR2 is SVGAGI. CDR3 loop: CASHRQGGSSYEQYF. CDR3 sequence (DNA): TGTGCCAGCCACCGGCAGGGAGGGTCCTCCTACGAGCAGTACTTC.

The V and J genes are TRBV25-1 and TRBJ2-1, with D possibly TRBD2 on 6 matching bases. The V and J ends lost 8 bases and 7 bases respectively, with 18 bases between them. There are 14 residues in the CDR3. Germline CDR1 and CDR2: MGHDK and SYGVNS. CDR3 region: CASETHHLANEQFF. The CDR3 DNA follows: TGTGCCAGCGAGACACACCACCTAGCGAATGAGCAGTTCTTC.

As to this clone: Other DNA sequences from this sample encode an identical CDR3 as well. The V call is TRBV27, the J call TRBJ2-3, with 7 bases lining up with TRBD2. Germline trimming cut 3 bases from V and 0 bases from J; bases unmatched to any gene: 3. The CDR3 loop spans 15 amino acids. Germline V gives CDR1 MNHEY, CDR2 SMNVEV (reference sequence). In DNA, the CDR3 is TGTGCCAGCAGTTTTGGCGGGGGAAGCACAGATACGCAGTATTTT. Translation gives CASSFGGGSTDTQYF.

This chain uses TRBV28 with TRBJ2-2; TRBD2 aligns across 11 bases. Germline V CDR1 and CDR2: MDHEN, SYDVKM. CDR3 length: 15 amino acids. After removal of 10 bases from V and 7 bases from J, the junction contained 11 bases not matched to a gene. The DNA of the CDR3 is TGTGCCACCCCCCGGCTAGCGGGAGGCGGCGGGGAGCTGTTTTTT. The encoded protein is CATPRLAGGGGELFF.

The chain combines TRBV5-1 with TRBJ2-1; D is undetermined. Trimming pared 4 bases from V and 5 bases from J, leaving 22 bases between. CDR1 and CDR2 from the germline V gene are SGHRS and YFSETQ. The CDR3 is 17 amino acids. The CDR3 here is CASSPRDSPPLDNEQFF. As DNA, the CDR3 is TGCGCCAGCAGCCCCCGTGATAGCCCACCTTTAGACAATGAGCAGTTCTTC.

V usage is TRBV10-3 and J usage is TRBJ2-5; 14 bases line up with TRBD2. The CDR3 is 13 residues long. Trimming removed 10 bases from V and 4 bases from J; junction bases left unmatched: 2. Germline V CDR1 and CDR2: ENHRY, SYGVKD. The CDR3 DNA sequence: TGTGCCACGGGACTAGCGGGAGCAGAGACCCAGTACTTC. This codes for CATGLAGAETQYF.

V is TRBV6-6 and J is TRBJ1-3; D unresolved. Germline values: CDR1 MNHNY, CDR2 SVGAGI (reference sequence). V was shortened by 0 bases and J by 2 bases, with 8 bases between the two germline ends. CDR3 length equals 15 residues. In DNA, the CDR3 is TGTGCCAGCAGTTACTCGCCCGACACTGGAAACACCATATATTTT. It translates to CASSYSPDTGNTIYF.

The chain couples TRBV5-1 to TRBJ1-1, with 7 bases identical to TRBD1. CDR3 length: 16 residues. V lost 5 bases and J lost 5; bases outside the gene matches: 15. Germline V gene data show CDR1 as SGHRS and CDR2 as YFSETQ. CDR3 protein: CASRAVYRGGGTEAFF. CDR3 bases: TGCGCCAGCAGGGCGGTTTACAGGGGCGGAGGGACTGAAGCTTTCTTT.

This chain uses TRBV28 with TRBJ2-7, with a tentative D call TRBD1 (5 bases). Germline V gene lookup returns CDR1 MDHEN and CDR2 SYDVKM. CDR3 length equals 14 residues. V dropped 8 bases and J dropped 1 base, with 15 bases sitting between them. The CDR3 reads CASRRAGSSYEQYF. The CDR3 DNA reads TGTGCCAGCCGTAGAGCAGGGTCTTCCTACGAGCAGTACTTC.

This rearrangement joins TRBV5-1 to TRBJ2-2; 10 positions match TRBD2. The J segment lost 2 bases and the V segment lost 5 bases, leaving 18 bases of the junction unmatched. Looked up from germline, CDR1 is SGHRS and CDR2 is YFSETQ. The CDR3 has 20 amino acids. The CDR3 coding sequence is TGCGCCAGCAGATACCTACCCCGCCGTGGACTAGCGGATAACACCGGGGAGCTGTTTTTT. Its translation is CASRYLPRRGLADNTGELFF.

CDR3 region: CASSPESYSNQPQHF. The CDR3 DNA reads TGTGCCAGCAGCCCCGAATCTTATAGCAATCAGCCCCAGCATTTT. The rearrangement uses TRBV7-2 and TRBJ1-5; D unclear. Trimming took 5 bases from V and 0 from J, leaving 11 bases between them. The germline V gene encodes CDR1 SGHTA and CDR2 FQGNSA. CDR3 length equals 15 residues.

This rearrangement joins TRBV5-6 to TRBJ2-1; TRBD1 aligns across 11 bases. CDR1 is SGHDT, CDR2 YYEEEE, per germline. This CDR3 has 15 amino acids. J gave up 7 bases and V 3 bases, and 6 bases lay outside the gene matches. CDR3 in DNA: TGTGCCAGCAGCTCCCCGGACAGGGGGCCGAATGAGCAGTTCTTC. As protein: CASSSPDRGPNEQFF.

This chain links TRBV7-2 with TRBJ1-4; unclear D gene. Trimming shortened V by 5 bases and J by 4 bases, and 8 bases separated the two germline ends. Germline CDR1 is SGHTA and CDR2 is FQGNSA. The CDR3 sequence is 13 residues long. The CDR3 region has the DNA TGTGCCAGCAGCCGTAACCATAATGAAAAACTGTTTTTT. It encodes CASSRNHNEKLFF.

Points on this clone: Additional DNA sequences in this sample encode the identical CDR3. The chain joins TRBV7-9 to TRBJ1-5, with 7 bases that match TRBD1. The trim removed 4 bases at V and 3 bases at J, leaving 3 bases unmatched. Per the germline V gene, CDR1 is SEHNR and CDR2 is FQNEAQ (reference sequence). CDR3 size: 14 residues. The CDR3 sequence is CASSSTGSNQPQHF. The DNA for the CDR3 is TGTGCCAGCAGCTCGACAGGGTCCAATCAGCCCCAGCATTTT.

The chain recombines TRBV7-9 with TRBJ2-7; D is ambiguous. This CDR3 region has 12 residues. Germline V CDR1 and CDR2: SEHNR, FQNEAQ (reference sequence). The V gene lost 1 base and the J gene lost 13 bases, with 14 bases spanning the gap. CDR3 in amino acids: CASSLEVGGGYF. As DNA, the CDR3 is TGTGCCAGCAGCTTAGAAGTTGGTGGCGGATACTTC.

This clone was picked up one time. This chain joins TRBV6-1 and TRBJ2-1; tentatively, D is TRBD2 (7 bases). V was pared by 10 bases and J by 8 bases, with 18 bases between. The CDR3 has 13 amino acids. CDR1 and CDR2 (germline): MNHNS, SASEGT. The CDR3 nucleotides read TGTGCCACAAGTAGGGGGGGTGTCTATGAGCAGTTCTTC. Translating gives CATSRGGVYEQFF.

The chain employs TRBV5-6 and TRBJ2-1; 11 bases are shared with TRBD2. V lost 2 bases to trimming and J lost 8 bases; unmatched junction nucleotides: 6. There are 15 residues in the CDR3. Germline CDR1 SGHDT, CDR2 YYEEEE. The CDR3 DNA reads TGTGCCAGCAGCTTCACTAGCGGGAGTAGGGATGAGCAGTTCTTC. This codes for CASSFTSGSRDEQFF. The full variable domain, completed using reference TRBV5-6 and TRBJ2-1, is DAGVTQSPTHLIKTRGQQVTLRCSPKSGHDTVSWYQQALGQGPQFIFQYYEEEERQRGNFPDRFSGHQFPNYSSELNVNALLLGDSALYLCASSFTSGSRDEQFFGPGTRLTVL.

The CDR3 here is CASRNNQPQHF. The CDR3 nucleotides read TGTGCCAGCAGAAATAATCAGCCCCAGCATTTT. The chain has TRBV28 and TRBJ1-5; D is unresolved. Germline V gene data show CDR1 as MDHEN and CDR2 as SYDVKM. CDR3 length equals 11 residues. Trimming pared 6 bases from V and 4 bases from J, leaving 4 bases between. Together with reference TRBV28 and TRBJ1-5, the CDR3 gives the full variable domain: DVKVTQSSRYLVKRTGEKVFLECVQDMDHENMFWYRQDPGLGLRLIYFSYDVKMKEKGDIPEGYSVSREKKERFSLILESASTNQTSMYLCASRNNQPQHFGDGTRLSIL.

The chain has TRBV27 and TRBJ1-5; TRBD1 is a possible D gene (6 bases). This CDR3 comprises 16 residues. V was trimmed by 2 bases and J by 1 base, leaving 12 bases between them. Germline-derived CDR1 and CDR2 are MNHEY and SMNVEV (reference sequence). The CDR3 coding sequence is TGTGCCAGCAGTTTAAACAGGGAGGGAAGCAATCAGCCCCAGCATTTT. Protein: CASSLNREGSNQPQHF.

This clone was found once. This rearrangement joins TRBV27 to TRBJ2-7; 7 bases fit TRBD1. After removal of 5 bases from V and 4 bases from J, the junction contained 5 bases not matched to a gene. In germline, CDR1 is MNHEY, CDR2 SMNVEV (reference sequence). The CDR3 consists of 13 residues. The CDR3 DNA reads TGTGCCAGCAGTCGGGGACAGCGATACGAGCAGTACTTC. Amino acids: CASSRGQRYEQYF.

The V call is TRBV9, the J call TRBJ2-1, with D tentatively TRBD2 (5 bases). CDR3 length equals 14 residues. Germline V lookup: CDR1 SGDLS, CDR2 YYNGEE. V was shortened by 3 bases and J by 3 bases, with 10 bases between the two germline ends. Here the CDR3 DNA reads TGTGCCAGCAGCGCGGCTAGCTTCTACAATGAGCAGTTCTTC. Protein: CASSAASFYNEQFF.

CDR3 sequence (DNA): TGTGCCAGCAGTGAGTATAGCAATCAGCCCCAGCATTTT. Translation gives CASSEYSNQPQHF. This chain joins TRBV6-4 and TRBJ1-5; unclear D gene. The germline gives CDR1 MRHNA, CDR2 SNTAGT. The CDR3 spans 13 residues. V lost 3 bases to trimming and J lost 0 bases, with 3 bases between them.

This chain's CDR3 is CAWSRAGINEQFF. CDR3 DNA: TGTGCCTGGAGTAGGGCGGGAATCAATGAGCAGTTCTTC. V gene TRBV30 combines with J gene TRBJ2-1; perhaps TRBD2 as D (6 bases). The CDR3 is made up of 13 amino acids. The V end was cut by 2 bases, the J end by 6 bases, with 11 bases between. The germline gives CDR1 GTSNPN, CDR2 SVGIG (reference sequence).

This clone showed up just a few times. V and J are TRBV28 and TRBJ2-5; possibly TRBD1 for D (6 bases). Between the trimmed V and J ends, which lost 7 bases and 5 bases, there was a span of 29 bases. CDR3 length: 18 amino acids. Germline V gene data show CDR1 as MDHEN and CDR2 as SYDVKM. The CDR3 reads CASTLLRRKDRRGETQYF. For the CDR3, the DNA is TGTGCCAGCACCCTATTAAGACGAAAAGACAGGCGAGGGGAGACCCAGTACTTC.

Regarding this clone: The sample has other DNA sequences that encode this CDR3 too. The chain couples TRBV5-1 to TRBJ2-1; 12 positions match TRBD2. The V gene's germline CDR1 is SGHRS and CDR2 YFSETQ. With V trimmed by 3 bases and J by 0 bases, 1 base remained unmatched. The CDR3 totals 16 residues. The CDR3 nucleotides read TGCGCCAGCAGCTCGACTAGCGGGAGCTCCTACAATGAGCAGTTCTTC. This translates into CASSSTSGSSYNEQFF.

The chain couples TRBV6-1 to TRBJ2-2, with D tentatively TRBD2 (5 bases). CDR1 MNHNS and CDR2 SASEGT come from the germline V gene. The CDR3 has 13 residues. The V gene lost 7 bases and the J gene lost 0 bases, with 6 bases spanning the gap. The CDR3 sequence is CASMTTNTGELFF. CDR3 in DNA: TGTGCCAGCATGACTACGAACACCGGGGAGCTGTTTTTT.